Following are 22 T cell receptor beta chains from one sample sequenced in a study of graft-versus-host responses after intestinal transplantation. These receptors have no known antigen. Method: immunoSEQ multiplex PCR; TCRdb's copy keeps in-frame clones and lacks some. The sample lists roughly 100,000 clones; about 90% were seen once. Sequencing used unstimulated CD4+ T cells sorted from spleen or lymph node cells, obtained before intestinal transplant. Receptor source: a human donor who received an intestinal transplant.

This chain uses TRBV5-1 with TRBJ1-1; 8 bases align to TRBD1. The V segment lost 1 base and the J segment 1 base; nucleotides outside the gene matches: 0. Germline CDR1 and CDR2: SGHRS and YFSETQ. CDR3 length: 14 residues. CDR3 nucleotides: TGCGCCAGCAGCTTGACAGGGGGGAACACTGAAGCTTTCTTT. Protein: CASSLTGGNTEAFF.

V gene TRBV6-5 combines with J gene TRBJ2-1; weak D call: TRBD2 (6 bases). In germline, CDR1 is MNHEY, CDR2 SVGAGI. The CDR3 extends over 15 amino acids. Trimming pared 7 bases from V and 9 bases from J, leaving 22 bases between. CDR3 sequence: CASIERRDPRGEQFF. The CDR3 DNA reads TGTGCCAGCATCGAACGGCGGGACCCTAGGGGTGAGCAGTTCTTC.

This chain uses TRBV5-4 with TRBJ1-2, with TRBD1 as a possible D gene (5 bases). V gave up 4 bases and J gave up 7 bases, with 23 bases separating them. The CDR3 loop spans 16 amino acids. Germline-derived CDR1 and CDR2 are SGHNT and YYREEE (reference sequence). The CDR3 coding sequence is TGTGCCAGCAGCACCCGAGAGGGACGGACCCTCCGTGGCTACACCTTC. Translating it yields CASSTREGRTLRGYTF.

The chain couples TRBV4-1 to TRBJ1-3; D might be TRBD1 (6 bases). This CDR3 is 19 amino acids long. V was clipped by 0 bases and J by 2 bases, with 20 bases between them. Germline CDR1 is MGHRA and CDR2 is YSYEKL. CDR3 sequence reads: CASSQDRYRGRSAGNTIYF. CDR3 in DNA: TGCGCCAGCAGCCAAGATCGATATCGGGGGCGCTCGGCTGGAAACACCATATATTTT.

This sequence joins TRBV2 and TRBJ1-2, with D uncertain. V was trimmed by 3 bases and J by 4 bases, leaving 12 bases between them. Germline-derived CDR1 and CDR2 are SNHLY and FYNNEI. This CDR3 comprises 14 residues. The CDR3 loop reads CASSDNGVGYGYTF. CDR3 nucleotide sequence: TGTGCCAGCAGTGACAATGGAGTAGGCTATGGCTACACCTTC.

This clone was detected only once. The rearrangement uses TRBV6-5 and TRBJ2-7; TRBD1 agrees at 7 bases. This CDR3 is 14 amino acids long. V was clipped by 6 bases and J by 2 bases; unmatched bases: 7. CDR1 is MNHEY, CDR2 SVGAGI, per germline. The CDR3 sequence is CASSRQGVAYEQYF. The CDR3 DNA follows: TGTGCCAGCAGCCGACAGGGAGTTGCCTACGAGCAGTACTTC.

This chain connects TRBV19 to TRBJ2-5; D is unresolved. CDR3 size: 14 residues. Germline V gives CDR1 LNHDA, CDR2 SQIVND (reference sequence). V lost 3 bases and J lost 1, with 9 bases in between. The CDR3 spells CASSINSAQETQYF. As DNA, the CDR3 is TGTGCCAGTAGTATCAACTCGGCCCAAGAGACCCAGTACTTC.

The V gene is TRBV29-1, the J gene TRBJ2-7, with D possibly being TRBD2 (6 bases). The germline CDR1 and CDR2 sequences are SQVTM and ANQGSEA. The CDR3 is 13 amino acids. Trimming cost V 5 bases and J 4 bases, with 15 bases left between them. This CDR3 reads CSVRDSYLYEQYF. CDR3 DNA sequence: TGCAGCGTTCGGGACTCCTACCTTTACGAGCAGTACTTC.

The V gene is TRBV28, the J gene TRBJ1-2; possible D gene TRBD1, 6 bases. The V end was cut by 5 bases, the J end by 4 bases, with 14 bases between. The CDR3 has 14 residues. Germline V gene sequence: CDR1 MDHEN, CDR2 SYDVKM. CDR3 protein: CASSITQGTYGYTF. For the CDR3, the DNA is TGTGCCAGCAGTATCACCCAGGGGACCTATGGCTACACCTTC.

CDR3: CASTPSYRQGTDTQYF. Here the CDR3 DNA reads TGCGCCAGTACTCCATCCTATAGACAGGGAACAGATACGCAGTATTTT. The chain uses TRBV5-1 and TRBJ2-3, with 7 bases matching TRBD1. Germline-derived CDR1 and CDR2 are SGHRS and YFSETQ. This CDR3 is 16 amino acids long. J was trimmed by 3 bases and V by 8 bases; bases with no gene match: 15.

For the CDR3, the DNA is TGCGCCAGCAGACAGACGGTGGGCGGCACTGAAGCTTTCTTT. It specifies CASRQTVGGTEAFF. J is TRBJ1-1 and V is TRBV5-1; D uncertain. The germline V gene encodes CDR1 SGHRS and CDR2 YFSETQ. The CDR3 totals 14 residues. V lost 5 bases and J 4 bases, leaving 15 bases between the germline ends.

The genes are TRBV15 and TRBJ2-7; tentative D call: TRBD1 (7 bases). This CDR3 is 17 amino acids long. V gave up 0 bases and J gave up 2 bases, with 17 bases separating them. Germline V gene data show CDR1 as LNHNV and CDR2 as YYDKDF (reference sequence). The CDR3 bases are TGTGCCACCAGCAGAGATTTAGGAGGGACAGTCACCTACGAGCAGTACTTC. This codes for CATSRDLGGTVTYEQYF.

This clone has a single count. The chain recombines TRBV7-3 with TRBJ2-7, with TRBD1 identical over 10 bases. Losses at the gene ends were 5 bases for V and 5 bases for J; bases not matched to a gene: 12. The CDR3 runs 16 residues. CDR1 SGHTA and CDR2 FQGTGA come from the germline V gene. The CDR3 is CASSPDGQGGRNEQYF. The CDR3 DNA sequence: TGTGCCAGCAGCCCGGACGGACAGGGGGGAAGGAACGAGCAGTACTTC. Looking up the rest from reference TRBV7-3 and TRBJ2-7 gives the full variable domain: GAGVSQTPSNKVTEKGKYVELRCDPISGHTALYWYRQSLGQGPEFLIYFQGTGAADDSGLPNDRFFAVRPEGSVSTLKIQRTERGDSAVYLCASSPDGQGGRNEQYFGPGTRLTVT.

Here the CDR3 reads CASSQVHGHNYEQYF. The CDR3 DNA follows: TGTGCCAGCAGCCAAGTTCACGGACATAATTACGAGCAGTACTTC. The chain uses TRBV4-2 and TRBJ2-7, with a possible D match to TRBD1 (5 bases). This CDR3 comprises 15 residues. From germline, CDR1 is LGHNA and CDR2 YNFKEQ. V dropped 1 base and J dropped 4 bases, with 14 bases sitting between them.

The rearrangement links TRBV2 to TRBJ2-3; no reliable D call. The germline CDR1 and CDR2 sequences are SNHLY and FYNNEI. Trimming left V 8 bases short and J 2 bases short, with 8 bases between. The CDR3 length is 12 residues. CDR3 protein: CASRNPTDTQYF. The CDR3 coding sequence is TGTGCCAGCCGGAACCCCACAGATACGCAGTATTTT. Full variable domain (outside the CDR3, taken from reference TRBV2 and TRBJ2-3): EPEVTQTPSHQVTQMGQEVILRCVPISNHLYFYWYRQILGQKVEFLVSFYNNEISEKSEIFDDQFSVERPDGSNFTLKIRSTKLEDSAMYFCASRNPTDTQYFGPGTRLTVL.

The rearrangement uses TRBV7-9 and TRBJ1-5, with no clear D. Looked up from germline, CDR1 is SEHNR and CDR2 is FQNEAQ (reference sequence). The ends were cut back, 1 base at V and 7 bases at J, with 8 bases in the middle. The CDR3 loop spans 13 amino acids. Here the CDR3 DNA reads TGTGCCAGCAGCTTAGAAGCGGGACAGCCCCAGCATTTT. Residues: CASSLEAGQPQHF.

The chain links TRBV4-1 to TRBJ2-7; 10 bases map to TRBD2. The CDR3 is 14 amino acids. With V trimmed by 6 bases and J by 5 bases, 7 bases remained unmatched. CDR1 and CDR2 from the germline V gene are MGHRA and YSYEKL. The DNA for the CDR3 is TGCGCCAGCAGACCGGGACTAGCGCGCGACGAGCAGTACTTC. This encodes CASRPGLARDEQYF.

The rearrangement links TRBV5-1 to TRBJ1-1, with D unresolved. The ends were cut back, 4 bases at V and 2 bases at J, with 6 bases in the middle. The germline V gene has CDR1 SGHRS and CDR2 YFSETQ. The CDR3 extends over 12 amino acids. The CDR3 loop is CASSPENTEAFF. The DNA of the CDR3 is TGCGCCAGCAGCCCGGAAAACACTGAAGCTTTCTTT.

DNA for the CDR3: TGTGCCAGTAGTATACTGCAGGGGGTCACAGATACGCAGTATTTT. Translation gives CASSILQGVTDTQYF. The chain employs TRBV19 and TRBJ2-3; TRBD1 agrees at 7 bases. V shed 2 bases and J 2 bases; nucleotides not matched to a gene: 4. The germline gives CDR1 LNHDA, CDR2 SQIVND (reference sequence). This CDR3 has 15 amino acids.

The chain joins TRBV6-6 to TRBJ1-2; TRBD1 matches 8 bases. The CDR3 sequence is 15 residues long. V lost 6 bases and J lost 7; bases outside the gene matches: 13. In germline, CDR1 is MNHNY, CDR2 SVGAGI (reference sequence). CDR3 sequence: CASSPRTGLMAGYTF. CDR3 coding DNA: TGTGCCAGCAGCCCAAGGACAGGGCTCATGGCTGGCTACACCTTC.

V and J are TRBV6-9 and TRBJ1-1; D is undetermined. The CDR3 extends over 13 amino acids. Germline assignment: CDR1 MNHGY and CDR2 SVAAGI. V was shortened by 7 bases and J by 2 bases, with 11 bases between the two germline ends. CDR3 DNA sequence: TGTGCCAGCACCCGGACGTCTAACACTGAAGCTTTCTTT. Its translation is CASTRTSNTEAFF.

The chain is built from TRBV18 and TRBJ2-5; 10 nucleotides agree with TRBD2. V lost 1 base, J lost 1 base, and 6 bases stayed unmatched. The CDR3 covers 17 residues. Germline lookup yields CDR1 KGHSH and CDR2 LQKENI. DNA for the CDR3: TGTGCCAGCTCACCACGCAGCGGGGGGGCACTCCAAGAGACCCAGTACTTC. It specifies CASSPRSGGALQETQYF. Complete variable domain (other parts from reference TRBV18 and TRBJ2-5): NAGVMQNPRHLVRRRGQEARLRCSPMKGHSHVYWYRQLPEEGLKFMVYLQKENIIDESGMPKERFSAEFPKEGPSILRIQQVVRGDSAAYFCASSPRSGGALQETQYFGPGTRLLVL.